A selection of T cell receptor beta chains follows, all from one sample in a study of radiation and T cells in renal cell carcinoma. TCRdb's table, derived via immunoSEQ multiplex PCR, lists solely in-frame clones and lacks some. The table shows some 100,000 clones, with 65% to 85% occurring only once. This specimen was blood, taken from a patient whose treatment included radiotherapy and nephrectomy. Source of these receptors: a man in his 60s with renal cell carcinoma. Each CDR3 is given with its conserved first and last residue. A D gene is named only where the DNA matches it firmly. For some rows the clone size is stated as once, few or many, or as a class when expanded; others skip it.

J gene: TRBJ1-5
D gene: .
clone size: .
V gene: TRBV27
CDR3 DNA: TGTGCCAGCAGTTTAGGGAGGGGTCGCCAGCCCCAGCATTTT
CDR3 protein: CASSLGRGRQPQHF

J gene: TRBJ1-1
D gene: .
clone size: once
V gene: TRBV7-9
CDR3 DNA: TGTGCCAGCAGCTTAGTGGCAGGGGTCGCCTCTGCTTTCTTT
CDR3 protein: CASSLVAGVASAFF

J gene: TRBJ2-1
D gene: TRBD2
clone size: .
V gene: TRBV5-1
CDR3 DNA: TGCGCCAGCAGCTTGGGACTAGCGGGGAGGAGGCACAATGAGCAGTTCTTC
CDR3 protein: CASSLGLAGRRHNEQFF

J gene: TRBJ2-1
D gene: TRBD2
clone size: once
V gene: TRBV11-2
CDR3 DNA: TGTGCCAGCAGCTTAGTTCTAGCGGCTTACAATGAGCAGTTCTTC
CDR3 protein: CASSLVLAAYNEQFF

J gene: TRBJ2-6
D gene: TRBD1
clone size: .
V gene: TRBV18
CDR3 DNA: TGTGCCAGCTCACGCCGGGACAGAGTATACGGGGCCAACGTCCTGACTTTC
CDR3 protein: CASSRRDRVYGANVLTF

J gene: TRBJ2-7
D gene: TRBD2
clone size: .
V gene: TRBV5-1
CDR3 DNA: TGCGCCAGCAGTTCGGGGGTCGGGACTAGCGGGAGGCCGGGGACCTACGAGCAGTACTTC
CDR3 protein: CASSSGVGTSGRPGTYEQYF

J gene: TRBJ1-5
D gene: TRBD1
clone size: .
V gene: TRBV5-1
CDR3 DNA: TGCGCCAGCAGCTCGGACAGGGGGACGCTCCAGCATTTT
CDR3 protein: CASSSDRGTLQHF

J gene: TRBJ2-1
D gene: TRBD1
clone size: few
V gene: TRBV7-9
CDR3 DNA: TGTGCCAGCAGCTTATCAGGGGGCAATGAGCAGTTCTTC
CDR3 protein: CASSLSGGNEQFF

J gene: TRBJ2-7
D gene: .
clone size: .
V gene: TRBV7-9
CDR3 DNA: TGTGCCAGCAGCTGGGCTGACAGCGCCTACGAGCAGTACTTC
CDR3 protein: CASSWADSAYEQYF

J gene: TRBJ2-3
D gene: .
clone size: once
V gene: TRBV7-9
CDR3 DNA: TGTGCCAGCAGTGGCAGCAGGGCTAGCACAGATACGCAGTATTTT
CDR3 protein: CASSGSRASTDTQYF

J gene: TRBJ2-1
D gene: TRBD2
clone size: .
V gene: TRBV6-5
CDR3 DNA: TGTGCCAGCAGCTACCGGACTAGCGGCTACAATGAGCAGTTCTTC
CDR3 protein: CASSYRTSGYNEQFF

J gene: TRBJ2-5
D gene: TRBD2
clone size: .
V gene: TRBV19
CDR3 DNA: TGTGCCAGTAGTCGGGGGACTAGCGGGACTGAGACCCAGTACTTC
CDR3 protein: CASSRGTSGTETQYF

J gene: TRBJ2-2
D gene: .
clone size: once
V gene: TRBV19
CDR3 DNA: TGTGCCAGTAGTACTGAACCACCAGTGTGGGACACCGGGGAGCTGTTTTTT
CDR3 protein: CASSTEPPVWDTGELFF

J gene: TRBJ2-3
D gene: .
clone size: .
V gene: TRBV19
CDR3 DNA: TGTGCCAGTAGTACCGGACTCGGAGATACGCAGTATTTT
CDR3 protein: CASSTGLGDTQYF

J gene: TRBJ2-2
D gene: .
clone size: .
V gene: TRBV7-3
CDR3 DNA: TGTGCCAGCAGCCCCAAGGGTACGACCGGGGAGCTGTTTTTT
CDR3 protein: CASSPKGTTGELFF

J gene: TRBJ2-3
D gene: TRBD1
clone size: .
V gene: TRBV7-9
CDR3 DNA: TGTGCCAGCAGCCCGCGGAGGACAGGGGAAGGTGGTACGCAGTATTTT
CDR3 protein: CASSPRRTGEGGTQYF

J gene: TRBJ1-2
D gene: .
clone size: .
V gene: TRBV15
CDR3 DNA: TGTGCCACCAGCAGAGATCGGCCACAGGGTGGCTATGGCTACACCTTC
CDR3 protein: CATSRDRPQGGYGYTF

J gene: TRBJ2-2
D gene: .
clone size: .
V gene: TRBV5-6
CDR3 DNA: TGTGCCAGCAACCCGGGGCGGTCCACCGGGGAGCTGTTTTTT
CDR3 protein: CASNPGRSTGELFF

J gene: TRBJ2-3
D gene: TRBD2
clone size: .
V gene: TRBV10-1
CDR3 DNA: TGCGCCAGCAGTGACCGACTAGCGGGAGGAACAGATACGCAGTATTTT
CDR3 protein: CASSDRLAGGTDTQYF

J gene: TRBJ1-1
D gene: .
clone size: many
V gene: TRBV6-5
CDR3 DNA: TGTGCCAGCAGCCCTAATAAGGTAGCTGAAGCTTTCTTT
CDR3 protein: CASSPNKVAEAFF

J gene: TRBJ2-2
D gene: TRBD2
clone size: .
V gene: TRBV6-5
CDR3 DNA: TGTGCCAGTAAGGGACTAGCCGGCGGGGAGCTGTTTTTT
CDR3 protein: CASKGLAGGELFF

J gene: TRBJ2-5
D gene: .
clone size: .
V gene: TRBV5-1
CDR3 DNA: TGCGCCAGCAGCTTGGAGGGGGGACAACTCCAAGAGACCCAGTACTTC
CDR3 protein: CASSLEGGQLQETQYF

J gene: TRBJ1-4
D gene: .
clone size: .
V gene: TRBV5-1
CDR3 DNA: TGCGCCAGCAGCTTGGGACAGCTGAATGAAAGACTGTTTTTT
CDR3 protein: CASSLGQLNERLFF

J gene: TRBJ2-1
D gene: .
clone size: .
V gene: TRBV30
CDR3 DNA: TGTGCCTGGAGACGCAGTCTAATCCCCCATGAGCAGTTCTTC
CDR3 protein: CAWRRSLIPHEQFF

J gene: TRBJ2-7
D gene: .
clone size: .
V gene: TRBV4-3
CDR3 DNA: TGCGCCAGCAGCCCCGACTTGACAGGCCCACGGAGGGACGAGCAGTACTTC
CDR3 protein: CASSPDLTGPRRDEQYF

J gene: TRBJ2-7
D gene: TRBD1
clone size: .
V gene: TRBV5-1
CDR3 DNA: TGCGCCAGCAGCGGGGGTCGGGGACAGTCAGCCTACGAGCAGTACTTC
CDR3 protein: CASSGGRGQSAYEQYF

J gene: TRBJ1-2
D gene: .
clone size: .
V gene: TRBV28
CDR3 DNA: TGTGCCAGCAGTTTCACGGCACGGAGTGGCTACACCTTC
CDR3 protein: CASSFTARSGYTF

J gene: TRBJ1-1
D gene: .
clone size: .
V gene: TRBV7-9
CDR3 DNA: TGTGCCAGCGGGGCTACTGAAGCTTTCTTT
CDR3 protein: CASGATEAFF

J gene: TRBJ2-1
D gene: .
clone size: .
V gene: TRBV28
CDR3 DNA: TGTGCCAGCAGTTACAGGGTCGACTACAATGAGCAGTTCTTC
CDR3 protein: CASSYRVDYNEQFF

J gene: TRBJ2-2
D gene: TRBD2
clone size: .
V gene: TRBV10-2
CDR3 DNA: TGCGCCAGCAGTGAGCTAGCGGGACCAGCCGGGGAGCTGTTTTTT
CDR3 protein: CASSELAGPAGELFF

J gene: TRBJ2-1
D gene: TRBD2
clone size: once
V gene: TRBV9
CDR3 DNA: TGTGCCAGCAGCGTAGCTCCGGGACTACTCTCCAATGAGCAGTTCTTC
CDR3 protein: CASSVAPGLLSNEQFF

J gene: TRBJ1-1
D gene: .
clone size: .
V gene: TRBV2
CDR3 DNA: TGTGCCAGCAGTGGGTACCGCTCGAGTTCCGAGAACACTGAAGCTTTCTTT
CDR3 protein: CASSGYRSSSENTEAFF

J gene: TRBJ2-7
D gene: TRBD1
clone size: .
V gene: TRBV7-9
CDR3 DNA: TGTGCCAGCAGCCCCCTACGTCGGGACAGAACCGTCCATTTGGTGCAGTACTTC
CDR3 protein: CASSPLRRDRTVHLVQYF

J gene: TRBJ1-1
D gene: .
clone size: .
V gene: TRBV27
CDR3 DNA: TGTGCCAGCAGTGCTTGGAGGGAAGACACTGAAGCTTTCTTT
CDR3 protein: CASSAWREDTEAFF

J gene: TRBJ1-4
D gene: .
clone size: .
V gene: TRBV27
CDR3 DNA: TGTGCCAGCAGTTCGACAACTAATGGGAAAAAACTGTTTTTT
CDR3 protein: CASSSTTNGKKLFF

J gene: TRBJ2-1
D gene: .
clone size: .
V gene: TRBV4-2
CDR3 DNA: TGTGCCAGCAGCCAAGAAGCGCGAGTATACTCCTACAATGAGCAGTTCTTC
CDR3 protein: CASSQEARVYSYNEQFF

J gene: TRBJ2-7
D gene: .
clone size: .
V gene: TRBV4-1
CDR3 DNA: TGCGCCAGCAGCCAAGGACTCATCTCCTACGAGCAGTACTTC
CDR3 protein: CASSQGLISYEQYF

J gene: TRBJ2-3
D gene: .
clone size: once
V gene: TRBV7-6
CDR3 DNA: TGTGCCAGCAGCTTAGTGGGAGGACGCACAGATACGCAGTATTTT
CDR3 protein: CASSLVGGRTDTQYF

J gene: TRBJ1-1
D gene: .
clone size: .
V gene: TRBV27
CDR3 DNA: TGTGCCAGCAGTTCTATAGGGGTTGAGGACACTGAAGCTTTCTTT
CDR3 protein: CASSSIGVEDTEAFF

J gene: TRBJ1-2
D gene: .
clone size: once
V gene: TRBV28
CDR3 DNA: TGTGCCAGCAGTTTGAATCACAGGCTAAACACCTTC
CDR3 protein: CASSLNHRLNTF

J gene: TRBJ2-3
D gene: TRBD2
clone size: .
V gene: TRBV5-1
CDR3 DNA: TGCGCCAGCAGCCTTAGCGGGTTCACAGATACGCAGTATTTT
CDR3 protein: CASSLSGFTDTQYF

J gene: TRBJ2-3
D gene: TRBD2
clone size: .
V gene: TRBV2
CDR3 DNA: TGTGCCAGCAGTGGGACTAGCGGGGGCACAGATACGCAGTATTTT
CDR3 protein: CASSGTSGGTDTQYF

J gene: TRBJ2-7
D gene: .
clone size: .
V gene: TRBV11-2
CDR3 DNA: TGTGCCAGCAGCTGGGACCCTTCTGAGGAGCAGTACTTC
CDR3 protein: CASSWDPSEEQYF

J gene: TRBJ2-5
D gene: .
clone size: .
V gene: TRBV15
CDR3 DNA: TGTGCCACCAGCAGAGATGAGTGGTTACAAGAGACCCAGTACTTC
CDR3 protein: CATSRDEWLQETQYF

J gene: TRBJ2-5
D gene: TRBD2
clone size: .
V gene: TRBV6-5
CDR3 DNA: TGTGCCAGCAGTTACTCGTCAGGCGGGAGGGCCCAGTACTTC
CDR3 protein: CASSYSSGGRAQYF

J gene: TRBJ1-5
D gene: .
clone size: few
V gene: TRBV19
CDR3 DNA: TGTGCCAGTAGTTCCACGGCCCTTTCGGAGGCCCAGCATTTT
CDR3 protein: CASSSTALSEAQHF